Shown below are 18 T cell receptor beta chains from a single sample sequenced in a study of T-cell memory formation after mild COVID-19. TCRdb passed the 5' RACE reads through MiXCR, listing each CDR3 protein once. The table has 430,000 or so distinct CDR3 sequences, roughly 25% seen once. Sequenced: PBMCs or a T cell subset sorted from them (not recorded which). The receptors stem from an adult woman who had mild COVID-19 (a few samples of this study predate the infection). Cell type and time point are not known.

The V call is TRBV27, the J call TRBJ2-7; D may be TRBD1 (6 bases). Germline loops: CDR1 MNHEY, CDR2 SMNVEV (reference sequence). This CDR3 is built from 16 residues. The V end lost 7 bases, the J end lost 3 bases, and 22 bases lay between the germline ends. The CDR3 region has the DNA TGTGCCAGCACTCGGTCGATCGGACAGCCCCTCTACGAGCAGTACTTC. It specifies CASTRSIGQPLYEQYF.

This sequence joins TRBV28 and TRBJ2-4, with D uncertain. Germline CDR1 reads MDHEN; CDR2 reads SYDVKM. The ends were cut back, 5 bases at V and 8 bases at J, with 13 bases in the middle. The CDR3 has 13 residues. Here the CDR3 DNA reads TGTGCCAGCAGTCCCACGCCCCGTGACATTCAGTACTTC. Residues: CASSPTPRDIQYF. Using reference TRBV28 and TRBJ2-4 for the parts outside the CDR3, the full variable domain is DVKVTQSSRYLVKRTGEKVFLECVQDMDHENMFWYRQDPGLGLRLIYFSYDVKMKEKGDIPEGYSVSREKKERFSLILESASTNQTSMYLCASSPTPRDIQYFGAGTRLSVL.

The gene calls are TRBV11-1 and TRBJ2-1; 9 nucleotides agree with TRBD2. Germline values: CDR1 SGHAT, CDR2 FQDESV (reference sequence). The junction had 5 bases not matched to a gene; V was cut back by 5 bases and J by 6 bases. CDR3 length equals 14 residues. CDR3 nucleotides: TGTGCCAGCAGCCCCTCTAGCGGGACCAATGAGCAGTTCTTC. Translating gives CASSPSSGTNEQFF.

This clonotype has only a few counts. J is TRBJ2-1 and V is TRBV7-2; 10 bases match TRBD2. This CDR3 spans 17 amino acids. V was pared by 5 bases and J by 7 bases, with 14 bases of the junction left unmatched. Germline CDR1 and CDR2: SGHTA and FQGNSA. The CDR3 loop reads CASSGDSGGYVWNEQFF. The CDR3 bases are TGTGCCAGCAGCGGTGATAGCGGGGGGTATGTGTGGAATGAGCAGTTCTTC.

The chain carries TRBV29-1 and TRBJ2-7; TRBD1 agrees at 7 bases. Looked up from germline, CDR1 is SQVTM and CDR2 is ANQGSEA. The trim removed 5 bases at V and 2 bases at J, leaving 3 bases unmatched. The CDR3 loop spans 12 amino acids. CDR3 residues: CSVRQGAYEQYF. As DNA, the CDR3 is TGCAGCGTTCGGCAGGGGGCCTACGAGCAGTACTTC.

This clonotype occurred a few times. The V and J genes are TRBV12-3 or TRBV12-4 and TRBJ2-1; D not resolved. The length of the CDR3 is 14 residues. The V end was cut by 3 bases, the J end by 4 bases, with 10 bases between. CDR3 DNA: TGTGCCAGCAGTTTGAGGAAAAGGTACAATGAGCAGTTCTTC. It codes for CASSLRKRYNEQFF.

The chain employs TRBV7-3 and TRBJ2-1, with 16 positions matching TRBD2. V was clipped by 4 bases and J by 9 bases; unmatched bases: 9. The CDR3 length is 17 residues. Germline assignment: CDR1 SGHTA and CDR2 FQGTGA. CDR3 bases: TGTGCCAGCAGCTCCCAGGGACTAGCGGGGGGGCAGGGTGAGCAGTTCTTC. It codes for CASSSQGLAGGQGEQFF.

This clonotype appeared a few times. The CDR3 coding sequence is TGTGCCACCAGCAGCGGGACTCCTCATAATGAGCAGTTCTTC. Its protein product is CATSSGTPHNEQFF. The chain uses TRBV15 and TRBJ2-1; perhaps TRBD2 as D (6 bases). V shed 3 bases and J shed 7 bases, with 13 bases lying between them. This CDR3 comprises 14 residues. CDR1 and CDR2 from the germline V gene are LNHNV and YYDKDF (reference sequence).

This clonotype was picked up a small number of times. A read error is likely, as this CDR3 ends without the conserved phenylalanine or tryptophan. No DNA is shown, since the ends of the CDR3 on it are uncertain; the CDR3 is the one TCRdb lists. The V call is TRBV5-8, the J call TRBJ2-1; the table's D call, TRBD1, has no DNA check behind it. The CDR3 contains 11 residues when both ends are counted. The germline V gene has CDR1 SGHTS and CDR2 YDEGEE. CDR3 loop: CASSLKRGAKI.

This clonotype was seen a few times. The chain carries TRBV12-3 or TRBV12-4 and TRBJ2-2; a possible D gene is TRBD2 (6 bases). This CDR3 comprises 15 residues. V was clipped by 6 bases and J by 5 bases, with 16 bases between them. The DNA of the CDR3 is TGTGCCAGCAGCGGACCCAGGGACTGGACCGGGGAGCTGTTTTTT. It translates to CASSGPRDWTGELFF.

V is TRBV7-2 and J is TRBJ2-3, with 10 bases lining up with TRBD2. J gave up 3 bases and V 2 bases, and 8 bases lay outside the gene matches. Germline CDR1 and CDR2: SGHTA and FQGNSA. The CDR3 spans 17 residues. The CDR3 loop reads CASSLTSGTSVTDTQYF. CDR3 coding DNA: TGTGCCAGCAGCTTAACCTCCGGGACTAGCGTTACAGATACGCAGTATTTT.

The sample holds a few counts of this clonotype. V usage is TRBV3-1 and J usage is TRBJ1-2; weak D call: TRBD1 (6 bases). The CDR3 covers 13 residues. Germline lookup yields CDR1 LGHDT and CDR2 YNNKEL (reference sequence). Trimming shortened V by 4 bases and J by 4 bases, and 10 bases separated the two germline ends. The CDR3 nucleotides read TGTGCCAGCAGCCGAGGACAGAGCTATGGCTACACCTTC. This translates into CASSRGQSYGYTF.

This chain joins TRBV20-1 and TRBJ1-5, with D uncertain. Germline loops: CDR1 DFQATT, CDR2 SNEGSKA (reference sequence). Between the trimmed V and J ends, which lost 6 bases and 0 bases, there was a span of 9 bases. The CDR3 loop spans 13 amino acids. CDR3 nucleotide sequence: TGCAGTGCGCCCCCTCATAGCAATCAGCCCCAGCATTTT. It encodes CSAPPHSNQPQHF.

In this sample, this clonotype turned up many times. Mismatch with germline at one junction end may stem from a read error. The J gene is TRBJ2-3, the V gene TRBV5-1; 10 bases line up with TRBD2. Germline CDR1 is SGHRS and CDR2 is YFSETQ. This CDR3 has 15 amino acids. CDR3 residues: CASSLASGGTDTQYF. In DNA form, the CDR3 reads TGTGCCAGCAGTTTGGCTAGCGGGGGAACAGATACGCAGTATTTT. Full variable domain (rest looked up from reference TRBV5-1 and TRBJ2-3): KAGVTQTPRYLIKTRGQQVTLSCSPISGHRSVSWYQQTPGQGLQFLFEYFSETQRNKGNFPGRFSGRQFSNSRSEMNVSTLELGDSALYLCASSLASGGTDTQYFGPGTRLTVL.

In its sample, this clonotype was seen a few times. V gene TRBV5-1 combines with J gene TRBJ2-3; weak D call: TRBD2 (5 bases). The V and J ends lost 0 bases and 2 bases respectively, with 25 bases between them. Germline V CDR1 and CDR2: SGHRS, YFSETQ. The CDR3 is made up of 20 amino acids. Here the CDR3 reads CASSLGSSAQLGFHTDTQYF. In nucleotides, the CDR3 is TGCGCCAGCAGCTTGGGTAGTAGCGCGCAACTAGGCTTTCACACAGATACGCAGTATTTT.

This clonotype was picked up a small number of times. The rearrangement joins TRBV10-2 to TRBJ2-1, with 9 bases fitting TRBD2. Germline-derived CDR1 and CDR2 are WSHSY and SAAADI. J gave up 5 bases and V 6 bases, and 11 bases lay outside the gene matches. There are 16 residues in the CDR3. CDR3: CASSQGRAGGDNEQFF. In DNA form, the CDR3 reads TGCGCCAGCAGCCAGGGGCGAGCGGGAGGTGACAATGAGCAGTTCTTC.

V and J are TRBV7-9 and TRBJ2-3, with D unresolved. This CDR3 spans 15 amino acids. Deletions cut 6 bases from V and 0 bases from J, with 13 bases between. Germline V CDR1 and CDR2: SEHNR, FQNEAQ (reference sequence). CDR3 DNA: TGTGCCAGCAGTTATAGCCGCTCTAGCACAGATACGCAGTATTTT. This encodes CASSYSRSSTDTQYF.

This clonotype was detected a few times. DNA of the CDR3: TGTGCCAGCAGCCCCCGACTAGAATTTGATACGCAGTATTTT. Residues: CASSPRLEFDTQYF. The rearrangement joins TRBV13 to TRBJ2-3, with D perhaps TRBD2 (6 bases). V lost 5 bases and J 6 bases, leaving 15 bases between the germline ends. The CDR3 runs 14 residues. Germline V gene sequence: CDR1 PRHDT, CDR2 FYEKMQ (reference sequence).